These 2 T cell receptor beta chains were all obtained from the same sample, sequenced in a study of cytomegalovirus exposure and HLA in healthy donors. The PCR was carried out with 60 Vbeta primers and 13 Jbeta primers. Assay used: immunoSEQ multiplex PCR; TCRdb lists only in-frame clones, some missing. Found here are 130,000 or so clones, roughly 9% of them singletons; the top ten hold around 5.8%. The sequenced sample consisted of PBMCs. The receptors were sampled from a woman aged 40 to 50 in good health and CMV-seropositive.

The V and J genes are TRBV7-3 and TRBJ2-1; 9 bases fit TRBD2. Looked up from germline, CDR1 is SGHTA and CDR2 is FQGTGA. The V gene end was trimmed by 5 bases and the J gene end by 5 bases; junction bases not matched to a gene: 7. The CDR3 length is 15 residues. The CDR3 DNA sequence: TGTGCCAGCAGCCAGGGACTAGCTTGGGACAATGAGCAGTTCTTC. As protein: CASSQGLAWDNEQFF. The whole variable domain, remainder taken from reference TRBV7-3 and TRBJ2-1, is GAGVSQTPSNKVTEKGKYVELRCDPISGHTALYWYRQSLGQGPEFLIYFQGTGAADDSGLPNDRFFAVRPEGSVSTLKIQRTERGDSAVYLCASSQGLAWDNEQFFGPGTRLTVL.

The genes are TRBV7-8 and TRBJ1-4; D unresolved. This CDR3 has 14 amino acids. Germline CDR1 reads SGHVS; CDR2 reads FQNEAQ. The V end lost 3 bases, the J end lost 6 bases, and 11 bases lay between the germline ends. The CDR3 region is CASSFGSLDEKLFF. The DNA for the CDR3 is TGTGCCAGCAGCTTCGGGAGTCTAGATGAAAAACTGTTTTTT.